This TCR beta chain was found in a study of OX40 agonist ivuxolimab in advanced cancers. Across the whole study: Patients were given ivuxolimab, an antibody that agonizes OX40 (CD134). Patients enrolled in dose escalation were diagnosed with hepatocellular carcinoma, melanoma, renal cell or head and neck cancer.

Details on this clone: Antigen specificity is unknown.

Clones were read by immunoSEQ multiplex PCR, and TCRdb kept only the in-frame ones, dropping some. The repertoire consists of some 62,000 clones, with 91% occurring once and the leading ten covering approximately 5%. The J segment lost 3 bases and the V segment lost 1 base, leaving 3 bases of the junction unmatched. The CDR3 has 15 residues. Germline-derived CDR1 and CDR2 are SEHNR and FQNEAQ (reference sequence). With baseline, cycle 4 day 1, and cycle 7 day 1 as timepoints, blood was sampled. Study-wide points: Relative to CD4+, CD8+ T cells held more expanded clones on average.

This clonotype originated in an adult with an advanced solid tumor such as melanoma, head and neck, liver or kidney cancer. This rearrangement joins TRBV7-9 to TRBJ2-7, with 10 bases matching TRBD2. Sequences were derived from CD4+ or CD8+ T cells sorted from blood, sampled in a trial of the OX40 agonist ivuxolimab. The CDR3, as DNA: TGTGCCAGCAGCTTAGAGGGACTAGCGCACTACGAGCAGTACTTC. Translation gives CASSLEGLAHYEQYF.